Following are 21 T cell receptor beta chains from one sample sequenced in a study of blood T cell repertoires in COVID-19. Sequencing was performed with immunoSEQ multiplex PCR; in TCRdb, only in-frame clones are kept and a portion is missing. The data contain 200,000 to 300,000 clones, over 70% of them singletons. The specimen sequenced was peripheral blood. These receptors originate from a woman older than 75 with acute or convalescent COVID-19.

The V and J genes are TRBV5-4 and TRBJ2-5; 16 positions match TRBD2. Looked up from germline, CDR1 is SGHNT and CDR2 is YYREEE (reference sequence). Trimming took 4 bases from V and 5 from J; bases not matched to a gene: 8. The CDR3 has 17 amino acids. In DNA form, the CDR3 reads TGTGCCAGCAGCCCGGGGACTAGCGGGGGGGCCGGTGAGACCCAGTACTTC. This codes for CASSPGTSGGAGETQYF.

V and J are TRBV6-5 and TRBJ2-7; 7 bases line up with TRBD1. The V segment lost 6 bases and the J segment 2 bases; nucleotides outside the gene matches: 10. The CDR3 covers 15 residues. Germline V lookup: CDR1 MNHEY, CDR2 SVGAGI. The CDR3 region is CASRNTGEPTYEQYF. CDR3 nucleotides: TGTGCCAGCAGAAACACAGGGGAACCTACCTACGAGCAGTACTTC.

CDR3 sequence: CASSFPAGGQDTQYF. The CDR3 region has the DNA TGTGCCAGCAGCTTCCCAGCGGGGGGGCAAGATACGCAGTATTTT. This chain links TRBV7-2 with TRBJ2-3; 10 bases are shared with TRBD2. The J segment lost 5 bases and the V segment lost 3 bases, leaving 5 bases of the junction unmatched. The CDR3 totals 15 residues. Germline lookup yields CDR1 SGHTA and CDR2 FQGNSA.

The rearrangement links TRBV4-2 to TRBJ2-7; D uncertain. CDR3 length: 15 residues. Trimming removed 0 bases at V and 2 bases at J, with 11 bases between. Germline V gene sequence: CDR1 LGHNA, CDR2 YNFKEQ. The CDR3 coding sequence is TGTGCCAGCAGCCAAGATAGAGGTTCTCCCTACGAGCAGTACTTC. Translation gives CASSQDRGSPYEQYF.

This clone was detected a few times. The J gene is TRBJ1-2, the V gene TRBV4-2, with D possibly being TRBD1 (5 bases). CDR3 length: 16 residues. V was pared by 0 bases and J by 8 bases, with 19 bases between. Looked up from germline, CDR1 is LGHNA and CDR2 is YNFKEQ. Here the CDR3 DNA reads TGTGCCAGCAGCCAAGATGGGCCAAGCGGGGGTGGCGGCTACACCTTC. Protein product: CASSQDGPSGGGGYTF.

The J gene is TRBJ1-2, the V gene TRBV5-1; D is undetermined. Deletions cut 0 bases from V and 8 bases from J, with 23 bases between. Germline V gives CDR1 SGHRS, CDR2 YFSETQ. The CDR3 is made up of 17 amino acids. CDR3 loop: CASSLGPRPLRNYGYTF. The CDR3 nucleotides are TGCGCCAGCAGCTTGGGTCCCAGGCCCTTGCGTAATTACGGCTACACCTTC.

The CDR3 DNA reads TGCAGTGCTAGTCTTGTCAAGAGCGGGAGAATGCTAGAGACCCAGTACTTC. Amino acid sequence: CSASLVKSGRMLETQYF. The V call is TRBV20-1, the J call TRBJ2-5; 8 bases align to TRBD2. V lost 3 bases and J lost 4; bases outside the gene matches: 16. CDR3 length: 17 amino acids. Germline CDR1 and CDR2: DFQATT and SNEGSKA (reference sequence).

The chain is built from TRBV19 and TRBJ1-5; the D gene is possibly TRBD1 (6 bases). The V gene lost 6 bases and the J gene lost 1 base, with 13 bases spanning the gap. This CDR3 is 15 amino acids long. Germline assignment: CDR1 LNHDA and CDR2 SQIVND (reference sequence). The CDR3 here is CASREQGRSNQPQHF. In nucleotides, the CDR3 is TGTGCCAGTAGGGAACAGGGAAGGAGCAATCAGCCCCAGCATTTT.

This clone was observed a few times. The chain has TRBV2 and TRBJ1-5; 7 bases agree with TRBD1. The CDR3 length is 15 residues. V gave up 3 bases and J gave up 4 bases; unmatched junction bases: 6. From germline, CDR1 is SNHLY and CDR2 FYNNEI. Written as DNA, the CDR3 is TGTGCCAGCAGTGACGGACAGGATAGGAATCAGCCCCAGCATTTT. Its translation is CASSDGQDRNQPQHF.

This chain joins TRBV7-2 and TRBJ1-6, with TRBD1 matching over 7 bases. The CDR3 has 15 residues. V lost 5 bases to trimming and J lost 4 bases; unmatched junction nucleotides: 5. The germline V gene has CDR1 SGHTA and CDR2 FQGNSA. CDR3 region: CASSARQGYNSPLHF. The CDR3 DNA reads TGTGCCAGCAGCGCGAGACAGGGTTATAATTCACCCCTCCACTTT. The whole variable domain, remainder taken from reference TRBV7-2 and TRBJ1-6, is GAGVSQSPSNKVTEKGKDVELRCDPISGHTALYWYRQSLGQGLEFLIYFQGNSAPDKSGLPSDRFSAERTGGSVSTLTIQRTQQEDSAVYLCASSARQGYNSPLHFGNGTRLTVT.

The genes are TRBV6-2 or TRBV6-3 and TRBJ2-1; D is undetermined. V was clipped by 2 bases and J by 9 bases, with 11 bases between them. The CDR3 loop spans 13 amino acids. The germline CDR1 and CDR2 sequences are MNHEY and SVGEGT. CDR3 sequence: CASSYEAMGEQFF. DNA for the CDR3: TGTGCCAGCAGTTACGAGGCAATGGGTGAGCAGTTCTTC.

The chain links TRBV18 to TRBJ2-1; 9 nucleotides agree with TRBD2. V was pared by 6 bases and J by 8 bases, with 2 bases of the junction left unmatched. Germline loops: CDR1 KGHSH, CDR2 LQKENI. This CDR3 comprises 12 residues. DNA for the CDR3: TGTGCCAGCTCGGGACTAGCTGATGAGCAGTTCTTC. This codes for CASSGLADEQFF.

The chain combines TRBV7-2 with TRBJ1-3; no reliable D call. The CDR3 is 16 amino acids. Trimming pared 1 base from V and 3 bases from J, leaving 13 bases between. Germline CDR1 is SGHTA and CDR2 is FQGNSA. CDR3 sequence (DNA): TGTGCCAGCAGCTTAGACCCATCAGCGGGTGGAAACACCATATATTTT. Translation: CASSLDPSAGGNTIYF.

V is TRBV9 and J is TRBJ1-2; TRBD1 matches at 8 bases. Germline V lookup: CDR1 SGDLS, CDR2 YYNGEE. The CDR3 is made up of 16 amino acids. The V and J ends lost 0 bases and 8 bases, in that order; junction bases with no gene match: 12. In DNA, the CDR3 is TGTGCCAGCAGCGTAGATATTCTGGGACAGGTAGGGGGCTACACCTTC. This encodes CASSVDILGQVGGYTF.

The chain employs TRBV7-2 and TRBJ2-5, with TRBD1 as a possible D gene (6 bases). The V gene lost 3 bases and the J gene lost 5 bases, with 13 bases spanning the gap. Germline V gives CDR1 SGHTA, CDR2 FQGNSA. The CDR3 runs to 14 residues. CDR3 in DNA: TGTGCCAGCAGCTTTCTTGGGGGCTGGGAGACCCAGTACTTC. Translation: CASSFLGGWETQYF.

CDR3 in DNA: TGTGCCAGCAGCGACGGGACTCTGGTGTCTCGCTACACCTTC. Amino acid sequence: CASSDGTLVSRYTF. The J gene is TRBJ1-2, the V gene TRBV9; a weak D match, TRBD1 (5 bases). Germline loops: CDR1 SGDLS, CDR2 YYNGEE. V gave up 3 bases and J gave up 9 bases, with 18 bases separating them. This CDR3 spans 14 amino acids.

The CDR3 region has the DNA TGCGCCAGCAGCAGAGGACAGGGAGCAACTAATGAAAAACTGTTTTTT. The encoded protein is CASSRGQGATNEKLFF. The rearrangement uses TRBV5-1 and TRBJ1-4; 8 bases map to TRBD1. Per germline, CDR1 SGHRS and CDR2 YFSETQ. The CDR3 loop spans 16 amino acids. Trimming cost V 4 bases and J 0 bases; bases outside gene matches: 5.

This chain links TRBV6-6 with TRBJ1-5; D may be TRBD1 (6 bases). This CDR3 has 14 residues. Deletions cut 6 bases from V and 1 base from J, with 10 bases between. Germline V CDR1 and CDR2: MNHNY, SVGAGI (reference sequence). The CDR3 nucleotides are TGTGCCAGCAGAATAGACAGGAGCAATCAGCCCCAGCATTTT. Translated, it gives CASRIDRSNQPQHF.

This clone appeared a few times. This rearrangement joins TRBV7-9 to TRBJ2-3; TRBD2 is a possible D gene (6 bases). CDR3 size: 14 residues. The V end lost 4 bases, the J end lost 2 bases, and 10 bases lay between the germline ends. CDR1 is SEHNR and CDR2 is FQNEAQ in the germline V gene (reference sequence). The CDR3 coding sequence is TGTGCCAGCAGCTGGGACTCAATCACAGATACGCAGTATTTT. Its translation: CASSWDSITDTQYF.

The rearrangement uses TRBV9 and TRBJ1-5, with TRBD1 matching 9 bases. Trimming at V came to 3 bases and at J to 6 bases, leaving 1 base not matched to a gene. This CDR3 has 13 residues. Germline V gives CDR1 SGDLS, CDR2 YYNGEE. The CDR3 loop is CASSGDRVQPQHF. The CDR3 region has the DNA TGTGCCAGCAGCGGGGACAGGGTTCAGCCCCAGCATTTT.

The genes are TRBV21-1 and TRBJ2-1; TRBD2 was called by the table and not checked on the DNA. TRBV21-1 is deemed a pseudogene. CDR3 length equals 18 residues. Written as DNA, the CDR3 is TGTGCCAGCAGCAAGAAGACTAGCGGGGGCACGGGCCAAAATGAGCAGTTCTTC. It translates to CASSKKTSGGTGQNEQFF.